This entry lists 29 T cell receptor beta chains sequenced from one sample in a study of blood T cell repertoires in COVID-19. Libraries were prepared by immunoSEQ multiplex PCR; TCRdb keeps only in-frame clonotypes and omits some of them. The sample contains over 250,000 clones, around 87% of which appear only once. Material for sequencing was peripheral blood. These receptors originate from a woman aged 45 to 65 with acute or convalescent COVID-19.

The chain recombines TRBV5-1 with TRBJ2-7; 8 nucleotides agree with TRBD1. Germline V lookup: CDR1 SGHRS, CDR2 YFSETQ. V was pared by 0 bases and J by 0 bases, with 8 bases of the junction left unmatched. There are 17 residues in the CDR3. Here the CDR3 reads CASSLVGQGTLSYEQYF. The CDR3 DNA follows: TGCGCCAGCAGCTTGGTTGGACAGGGTACCCTCTCCTACGAGCAGTACTTC.

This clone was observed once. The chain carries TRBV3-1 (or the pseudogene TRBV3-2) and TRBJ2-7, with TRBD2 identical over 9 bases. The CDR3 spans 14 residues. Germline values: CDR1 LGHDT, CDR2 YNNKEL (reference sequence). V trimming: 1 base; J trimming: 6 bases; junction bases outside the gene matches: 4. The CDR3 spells CASSQAAGGGEQYF. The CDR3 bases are TGTGCCAGCAGCCAAGCGGCGGGAGGGGGCGAGCAGTACTTC.

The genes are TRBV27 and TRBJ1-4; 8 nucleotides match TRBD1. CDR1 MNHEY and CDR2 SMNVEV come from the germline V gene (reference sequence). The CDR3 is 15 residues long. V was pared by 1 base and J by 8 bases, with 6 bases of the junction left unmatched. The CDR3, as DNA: TGTGCCAGCAGTTTATGGGGCAGGGGGCTAGAAAAACTGTTTTTT. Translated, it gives CASSLWGRGLEKLFF.

The CDR3 DNA reads as TGTGCCAGCATGGACAGCCTCTATGGCTACACCTTC. Its translation is CASMDSLYGYTF. This chain joins TRBV27 and TRBJ1-2; possibly TRBD1 for D (6 bases). V lost 7 bases, J lost 4 bases, and 10 bases lay in between. The CDR3 runs to 12 residues. CDR1 MNHEY and CDR2 SMNVEV come from the germline V gene (reference sequence).

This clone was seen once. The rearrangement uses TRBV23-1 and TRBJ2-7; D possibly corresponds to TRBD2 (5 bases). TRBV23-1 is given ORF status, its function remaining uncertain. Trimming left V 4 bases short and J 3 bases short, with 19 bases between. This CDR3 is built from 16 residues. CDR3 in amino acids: CASSLQGSRRVYEQYF. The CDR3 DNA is TGCGCCAGCAGTCTTCAAGGGAGCAGGAGAGTCTACGAGCAGTACTTC.

The CDR3 DNA is TGTGCCAGTAGGGACAGGGTTGCGTTAAATCAGCCCCAGCATTTT. Encoded protein: CASRDRVALNQPQHF. The V call is TRBV19, the J call TRBJ1-5, with TRBD1 matching over 8 bases. There are 15 residues in the CDR3. J gave up 4 bases and V 6 bases, and 8 bases lay outside the gene matches. Per germline, CDR1 LNHDA and CDR2 SQIVND (reference sequence).

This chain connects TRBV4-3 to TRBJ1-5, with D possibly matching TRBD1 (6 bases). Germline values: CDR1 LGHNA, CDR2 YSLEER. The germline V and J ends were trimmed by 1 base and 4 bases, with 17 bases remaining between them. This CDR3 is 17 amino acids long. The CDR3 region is CASSQGLTGGKNQPQHF. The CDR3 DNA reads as TGCGCCAGCAGCCAAGGGTTGACAGGTGGAAAGAATCAGCCCCAGCATTTT.

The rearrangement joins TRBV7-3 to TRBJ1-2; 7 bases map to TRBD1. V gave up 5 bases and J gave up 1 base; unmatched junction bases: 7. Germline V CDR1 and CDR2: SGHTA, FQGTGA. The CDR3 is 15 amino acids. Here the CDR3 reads CASSARDRDNYGYTF. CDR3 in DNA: TGTGCCAGCAGCGCCCGCGACAGGGATAACTATGGCTACACCTTC.

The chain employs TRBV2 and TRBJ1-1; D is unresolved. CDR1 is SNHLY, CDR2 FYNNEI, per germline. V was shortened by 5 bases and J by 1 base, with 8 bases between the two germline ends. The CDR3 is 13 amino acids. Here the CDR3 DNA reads TGTGCCAGCAGTCCTGACTGGAACACTGAAGCTTTCTTT. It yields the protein CASSPDWNTEAFF.

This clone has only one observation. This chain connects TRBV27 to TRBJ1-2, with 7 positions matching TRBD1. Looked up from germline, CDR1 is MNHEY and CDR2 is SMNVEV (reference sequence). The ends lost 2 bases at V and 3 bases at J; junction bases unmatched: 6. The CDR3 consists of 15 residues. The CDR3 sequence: CASSLRRQGDYGYTF. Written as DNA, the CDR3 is TGTGCCAGCAGTTTAAGGCGACAGGGCGACTATGGCTACACCTTC.

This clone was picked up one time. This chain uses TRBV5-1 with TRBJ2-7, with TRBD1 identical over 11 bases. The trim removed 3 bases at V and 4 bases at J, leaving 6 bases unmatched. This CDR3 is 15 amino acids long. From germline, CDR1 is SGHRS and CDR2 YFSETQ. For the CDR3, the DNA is TGCGCCAGCAGCTACCGGGACAGGGGGGGATACGAGCAGTACTTC. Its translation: CASSYRDRGGYEQYF. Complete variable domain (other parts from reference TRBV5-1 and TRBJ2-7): KAGVTQTPRYLIKTRGQQVTLSCSPISGHRSVSWYQQTPGQGLQFLFEYFSETQRNKGNFPGRFSGRQFSNSRSEMNVSTLELGDSALYLCASSYRDRGGYEQYFGPGTRLTVT.

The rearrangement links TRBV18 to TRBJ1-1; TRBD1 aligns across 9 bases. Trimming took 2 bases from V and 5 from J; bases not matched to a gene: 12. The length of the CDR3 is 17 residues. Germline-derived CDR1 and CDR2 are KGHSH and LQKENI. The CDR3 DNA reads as TGTGCCAGCTCACCAACCGCAGTCGGACAGGGGCCGACTGAAGCTTTCTTT. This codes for CASSPTAVGQGPTEAFF.

CDR3 sequence (DNA): TGTGCCAGCACCCCCCGGGACAGGGATATCTACGAGCAGTACTTC. Encoded protein: CASTPRDRDIYEQYF. The V and J genes are TRBV6-2 or TRBV6-3 and TRBJ2-7; TRBD1 aligns across 9 bases. Germline lookup yields CDR1 MNHEY and CDR2 SVGEGT. V lost 7 bases and J lost 3; bases outside the gene matches: 10. The length of the CDR3 is 15 residues.

CDR3: CASSNRRGQGETEAFF. The CDR3, as DNA: TGTGCCAGCAGCAACCGCCGGGGCCAGGGGGAAACTGAAGCTTTCTTT. The chain links TRBV7-9 to TRBJ1-1, with 7 bases identical to TRBD1. The CDR3 length is 16 residues. Germline lookup yields CDR1 SEHNR and CDR2 FQNEAQ (reference sequence). V gave up 5 bases and J gave up 5 bases; unmatched junction bases: 14.

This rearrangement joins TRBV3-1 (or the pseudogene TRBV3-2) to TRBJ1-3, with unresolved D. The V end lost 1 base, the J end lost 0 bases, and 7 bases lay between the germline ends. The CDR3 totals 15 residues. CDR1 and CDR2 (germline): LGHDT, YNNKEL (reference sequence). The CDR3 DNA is TGTGCCAGCAGCCAAGTCCGAGGCTCTGGAAACACCATATATTTT. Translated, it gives CASSQVRGSGNTIYF.

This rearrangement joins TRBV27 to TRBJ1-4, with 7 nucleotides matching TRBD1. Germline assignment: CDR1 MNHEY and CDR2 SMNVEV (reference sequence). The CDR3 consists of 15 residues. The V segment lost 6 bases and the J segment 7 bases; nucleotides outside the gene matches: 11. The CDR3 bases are TGTGCCAGCAGCGAATCACAGGGGCTTGGTGAAAAACTGTTTTTT. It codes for CASSESQGLGEKLFF. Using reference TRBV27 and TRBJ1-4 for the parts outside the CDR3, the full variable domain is EAQVTQNPRYLITVTGKKLTVTCSQNMNHEYMSWYRQDPGLGLRQIYYSMNVEVTDKGDVPEGYKVSRKEKRNFPLILESPSPNQTSLYFCASSESQGLGEKLFFGSGTQLSVL.

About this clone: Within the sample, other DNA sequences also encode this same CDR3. CDR3 sequence (DNA): TGCGCCAGCAGTCTACAGGGTTCGGCCGGAAACACCATATATTTT. Its translation is CASSLQGSAGNTIYF. V gene TRBV5-1 combines with J gene TRBJ1-3; tentative D call: TRBD1 (6 bases). The germline V gene encodes CDR1 SGHRS and CDR2 YFSETQ. This CDR3 spans 15 amino acids. Between the trimmed V and J ends, which lost 5 bases and 4 bases, there was a span of 16 bases.

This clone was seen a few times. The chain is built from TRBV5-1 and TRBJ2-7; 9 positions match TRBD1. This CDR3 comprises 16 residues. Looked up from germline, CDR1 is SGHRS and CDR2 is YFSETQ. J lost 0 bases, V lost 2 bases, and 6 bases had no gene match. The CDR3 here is CASSLTGTGLSYEQYF. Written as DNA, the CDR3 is TGCGCCAGCAGCTTAACCGGGACAGGGCTCTCCTACGAGCAGTACTTC.

CDR3 bases: TGTGCCAGCAGCGAGACGCGGGGGACTGAAGCTTTCTTT. Amino acids: CASSETRGTEAFF. The chain carries TRBV7-9 and TRBJ1-1; weak D call: TRBD1 (5 bases). This CDR3 contains 13 residues. The V gene lost 5 bases and the J gene lost 5 bases, with 12 bases spanning the gap. Germline V lookup: CDR1 SEHNR, CDR2 FQNEAQ (reference sequence).

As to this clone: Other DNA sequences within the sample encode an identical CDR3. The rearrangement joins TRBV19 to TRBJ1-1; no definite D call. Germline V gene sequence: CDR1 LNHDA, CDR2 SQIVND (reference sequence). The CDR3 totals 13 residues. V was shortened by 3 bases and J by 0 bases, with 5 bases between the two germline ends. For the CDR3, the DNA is TGTGCCAGTAGTATGGCAGTGAACACTGAAGCTTTCTTT. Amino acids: CASSMAVNTEAFF.

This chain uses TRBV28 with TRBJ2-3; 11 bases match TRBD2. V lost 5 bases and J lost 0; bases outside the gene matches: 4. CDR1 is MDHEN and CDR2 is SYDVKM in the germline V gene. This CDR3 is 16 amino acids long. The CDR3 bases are TGTGCCAGCAGTCTAAGGACTAGCGGGAGCACAGATACGCAGTATTTT. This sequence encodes CASSLRTSGSTDTQYF.

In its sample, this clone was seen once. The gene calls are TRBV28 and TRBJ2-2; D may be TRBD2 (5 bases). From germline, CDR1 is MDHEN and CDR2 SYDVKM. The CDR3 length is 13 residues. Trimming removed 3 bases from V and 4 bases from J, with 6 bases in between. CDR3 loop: CASSFGITGELFF. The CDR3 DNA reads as TGTGCCAGCAGTTTCGGGATCACCGGGGAGCTGTTTTTT.

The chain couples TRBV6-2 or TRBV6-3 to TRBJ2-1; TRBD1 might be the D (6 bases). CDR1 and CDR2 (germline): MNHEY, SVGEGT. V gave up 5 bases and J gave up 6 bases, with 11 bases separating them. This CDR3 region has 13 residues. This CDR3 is CASSNRVPNEQFF. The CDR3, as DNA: TGTGCCAGCAGTAACAGGGTACCCAATGAGCAGTTCTTC.

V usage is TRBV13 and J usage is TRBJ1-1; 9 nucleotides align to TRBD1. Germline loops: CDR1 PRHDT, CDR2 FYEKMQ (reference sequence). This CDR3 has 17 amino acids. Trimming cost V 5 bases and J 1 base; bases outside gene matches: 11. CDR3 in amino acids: CASSHYRGRERNTEAFF. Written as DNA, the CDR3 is TGTGCCAGCAGCCACTACAGGGGGCGGGAAAGGAACACTGAAGCTTTCTTT. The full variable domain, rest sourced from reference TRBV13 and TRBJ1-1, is AAGVIQSPRHLIKEKRETATLKCYPIPRHDTVYWYQQGPGQDPQFLISFYEKMQSDKGSIPDRFSAQQFSDYHSELNMSSLELGDSALYFCASSHYRGRERNTEAFFGQGTRLTVV.

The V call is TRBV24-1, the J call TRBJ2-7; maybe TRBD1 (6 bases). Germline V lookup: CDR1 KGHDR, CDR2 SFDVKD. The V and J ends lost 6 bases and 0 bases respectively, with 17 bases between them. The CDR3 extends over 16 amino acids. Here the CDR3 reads CATSPAPTGLSYEQYF. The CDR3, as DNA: TGTGCCACCAGTCCGGCCCCCACAGGGCTCTCCTACGAGCAGTACTTC.

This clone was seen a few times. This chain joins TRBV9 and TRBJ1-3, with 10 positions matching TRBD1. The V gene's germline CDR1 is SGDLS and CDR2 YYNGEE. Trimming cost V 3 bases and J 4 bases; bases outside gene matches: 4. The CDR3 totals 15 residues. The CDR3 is CASSGRTGGGNTIYF. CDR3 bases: TGTGCCAGCAGCGGGCGGACAGGGGGAGGAAACACCATATATTTT.

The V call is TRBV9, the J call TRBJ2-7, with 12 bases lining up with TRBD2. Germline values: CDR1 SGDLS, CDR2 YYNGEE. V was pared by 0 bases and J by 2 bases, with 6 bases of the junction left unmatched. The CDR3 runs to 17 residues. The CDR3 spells CASSVGLLAGGAYEQYF. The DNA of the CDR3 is TGTGCCAGCAGCGTAGGACTTCTAGCGGGAGGGGCCTACGAGCAGTACTTC.

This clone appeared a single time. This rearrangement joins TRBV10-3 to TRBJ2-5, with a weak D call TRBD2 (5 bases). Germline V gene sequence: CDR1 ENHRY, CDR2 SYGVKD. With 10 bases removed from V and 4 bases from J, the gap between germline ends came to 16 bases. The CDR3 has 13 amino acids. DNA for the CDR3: TGTGCCAGCTGGGCTAGGGCGGGAGAGACCCAGTACTTC. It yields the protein CASWARAGETQYF.

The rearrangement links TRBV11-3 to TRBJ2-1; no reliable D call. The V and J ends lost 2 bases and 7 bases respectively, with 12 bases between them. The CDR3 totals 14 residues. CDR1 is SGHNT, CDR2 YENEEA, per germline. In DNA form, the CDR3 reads TGTGCCAGCAGCTTAACTTTAGCCAATAATGAGCAGTTCTTC. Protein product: CASSLTLANNEQFF.